The rows below give T cell receptor beta chains drawn from one sample of a study of T-cell reconstitution after alpha-beta-depleted transplantation in children. One entry per CDR3 protein, called by TCRdb with MiXCR from the PCR reads. The sample consists of nearly 400,000 distinct CDR3 sequences, roughly 22% of them appearing once. Sequenced here: PBMCs from the stem cell graft donor, sampled from the stem cell graft. The receptor source for this set is a human donor who donated a stem cell graft to a child with acute myeloid leukemia. Both conserved end residues are part of each CDR3. A D gene is named only where the DNA matches it firmly. Clone size appears in some rows only: once, few, many, or a class for an expanded clone.

V	D	J	size	CDR3	DNA
TRBV10-2	TRBD2	TRBJ2-3	NA	CASSEVGGRDRNTQYF	TGCGCCAGCAGTGAGGTGGGCGGGAGGGATCGAAATACGCAGTATTTT
TRBV6-5	NA	TRBJ2-3	NA	CASRGPTDTQYF	TGTGCCAGCAGAGGACCAACAGATACGCAGTATTTT
TRBV5-6	NA	TRBJ1-2	NA	CASSLVVDGYTF	TGTGCCAGCAGCTTGGTGGTGGATGGCTACACCTTC
TRBV4-3	NA	TRBJ2-2	few	CASSQEEGSITGELFF	TGCGCCAGCAGCCAAGAAGAGGGATCGATCACCGGGGAGCTGTTTTTT
TRBV19	TRBD1	TRBJ1-1	many	CASSTTRDRVGEAFF	TGTGCCAGTAGCACCACCCGGGACAGGGTGGGTGAAGCTTTCTTT
TRBV20-1	NA	TRBJ1-5	NA	CSASAEGYNQPQHF	TGCAGTGCTAGCGCTGAAGGTTACAATCAGCCCCAGCATTTT
TRBV7-9	TRBD2	TRBJ2-5	NA	CASRTTSGKETQYF	TGTGCCAGCAGGACGACTAGCGGGAAAGAGACCCAGTACTTC
TRBV4-3	NA	TRBJ2-1	NA	CASSQVLGSYNEQFF	TGCGCCAGCAGCCAGGTTTTAGGCTCCTACAATGAGCAGTTCTTC
TRBV20-1	NA	TRBJ1-2	few	CSARPGRQNNYGYTF	TGCAGTGCTAGACCCGGACGTCAAAATAACTATGGCTACACCTTC
TRBV29-1	TRBD2	TRBJ2-3	NA	CSAAISGTSGNPDTQYF	TGCAGCGCCGCGATTTCCGGGACTAGCGGGAATCCAGATACGCAGTATTTT
TRBV20-1	TRBD2	TRBJ2-1	many	CSASPSGPYNEQFF	TGCAGTGCTAGTCCTAGCGGCCCCTACAATGAGCAGTTCTTC
TRBV12-3/TRBV12-4	TRBD2	TRBJ2-1	NA	CASRVGAGEGNEQFF	TGTGCCAGCAGGGTTGGGGCGGGAGAGGGTAATGAGCAGTTCTTC
TRBV20-1	NA	TRBJ2-2	many	CSARRRDTNTGELFF	TGCAGTGCTAGAAGACGGGACACGAACACCGGGGAGCTGTTTTTT
TRBV20-1	TRBD1	TRBJ1-5	few	CSAGTGGSQPQHF	TGCAGTGCTGGGACAGGGGGTAGTCAGCCCCAGCATTTT
TRBV20-1	NA	TRBJ2-7	many	CSAPWSPSYEQYF	TGCAGTGCCCCCTGGTCCCCAAGCTACGAGCAGTACTTC
TRBV28	NA	TRBJ1-5	NA	CASSFLLGNQPQHF	TGTGCCAGCAGTTTTTTGTTGGGGAATCAGCCCCAGCATTTT
TRBV30	NA	TRBJ2-1	many	CAWSVKGGNEQFF	TGTGCCTGGAGTGTAAAAGGGGGGAATGAGCAGTTCTTC
TRBV7-6	NA	TRBJ2-7	few	CASSFSGGKEQYF	TGTGCCAGCAGCTTTTCTGGGGGCAAGGAGCAGTACTTC
TRBV29-1	NA	TRBJ2-7	few	CSVTSQAYEQYF	TGCAGCGTTACGTCACAGGCTTACGAGCAGTACTTC
TRBV30	NA	TRBJ1-1	NA	CAWSVWRTTEAFF	TGTGCCTGGAGTGTGTGGAGGACCACTGAAGCTTTCTTT
TRBV2	NA	TRBJ2-7	many	CASSVGEQYF	TGTGCCAGCAGTGTGGGGGAGCAGTACTTC
TRBV12-3/TRBV12-4	NA	TRBJ2-7	NA	CASGPSYEQYF	TGTGCCAGCGGACCCTCCTACGAGCAGTACTTC
TRBV20-1	TRBD2	TRBJ2-1	NA	CSARAMERLAGIYNEQFF	TGCAGTGCTAGAGCAATGGAACGACTAGCGGGAATTTACAATGAGCAGTTCTTC
TRBV12-3/TRBV12-4	NA	TRBJ2-7	NA	CASSWTNYEQYF	TGTGCCAGCAGTTGGACTAACTACGAGCAGTACTTC
TRBV6-1	NA	TRBJ2-7	NA	CASSERWASREQYF	TGTGCCAGCAGTGAACGGTGGGCTTCACGGGAGCAGTACTTC
TRBV29-1	NA	TRBJ2-3	NA	CSVDRGLAQYF	TGCAGCGTTGACCGGGGTCTGGCACAGTATTTT
TRBV12-3/TRBV12-4	TRBD1	TRBJ2-2	NA	CASRLDRGAGELFF	TGTGCCAGCAGACTCGACAGGGGCGCCGGGGAGCTGTTTTTT
TRBV7-9	NA	TRBJ2-7	once	CASSSGPSNAYEQYF	TGTGCCAGCAGCTCCGGGCCTTCAAACGCCTACGAGCAGTACTTC
TRBV7-9	TRBD2	TRBJ2-3	NA	CASSLAAGGSTDTQYF	TGTGCCAGCAGCTTAGCAGCGGGGGGTAGCACAGATACGCAGTATTTT
TRBV10-3	TRBD1	TRBJ2-5	NA	CAISESWTGAQGTQYF	TGTGCCATCAGTGAGTCGTGGACAGGGGCCCAGGGGACCCAGTACTTC
TRBV7-6	TRBD1	TRBJ2-3	NA	CASSFRTGAQDTQYF	TGTGCCAGCAGCTTTCGGACAGGGGCACAAGATACGCAGTATTTT
TRBV6-1	TRBD1	TRBJ2-2	NA	CASSQTGWDTGELFF	TGTGCCAGCAGTCAGACAGGGTGGGACACCGGGGAGCTGTTTTTT
TRBV20-1	NA	TRBJ1-6	NA	CSARDLGAGDNSPLHF	TGCAGTGCTAGAGATCTCGGGGCAGGAGACAATTCACCCCTCCACTTT
TRBV6-1	NA	TRBJ1-5	few	CASTLTSYGNQPQHF	TGTGCCAGCACCCTGACTTCGTATGGCAATCAGCCCCAGCATTTT
TRBV20-1	TRBD2	TRBJ2-1	many	CSVSTGLEGYNEQFF	TGCAGTGTTTCCACCGGACTAGAAGGCTACAATGAGCAGTTCTTC
TRBV20-1	TRBD2	TRBJ2-2	few	CSARPETSGSTTGELFF	TGCAGTGCTAGACCCGAGACTAGCGGGAGTACCACCGGGGAGCTGTTTTTT
TRBV12-3/TRBV12-4	NA	TRBJ2-5	NA	CASRGRETQYF	TGTGCCAGCAGGGGGAGGGAGACCCAGTACTTC
TRBV4-3	NA	TRBJ2-1	NA	CASSQDSRQTYNEQFF	TGCGCCAGCAGCCAAGATTCGAGGCAGACCTACAATGAGCAGTTCTTC
TRBV25-1	NA	TRBJ1-1	many	CASSEYGQQNTEAFF	TGTGCCAGCAGTGAATATGGGCAGCAGAACACTGAAGCTTTCTTT
TRBV19	TRBD1	TRBJ2-5	NA	CASGTGKLYETQYF	TGTGCCAGTGGGACAGGGAAATTGTATGAGACCCAGTACTTC
TRBV20-1	NA	TRBJ2-1	few	CSPSTPESSYNEQFF	TGCAGTCCCTCTACCCCAGAGAGCTCCTACAATGAGCAGTTCTTC
TRBV27	NA	TRBJ1-4	NA	CASSSAVGKLFF	TGTGCCAGCAGTTCGGCTGTGGGGAAACTGTTTTTT
TRBV20-1	TRBD1	TRBJ1-5	many	CSARDPRQGSQPQHF	TGCAGTGCTAGAGACCCCCGACAGGGGAGTCAGCCCCAGCATTTT
TRBV3-1	NA	TRBJ1-3	NA	CASSQGIASGNTIYF	TGTGCCAGCAGCCAAGGTATAGCCTCTGGAAACACCATATATTTT
TRBV16	NA	TRBJ2-7	once	CASTPGEAYEQYF	TGTGCCAGCACCCCGGGTGAGGCCTACGAGCAGTACTTC
TRBV2	TRBD2	TRBJ2-1	NA	CASSEETSGTNEQFF	TGTGCCAGCAGTGAAGAGACTAGCGGAACCAATGAGCAGTTCTTC
TRBV28	TRBD2	TRBJ2-3	few	CASSLSPSGITDTQYF	TGTGCCAGCAGTTTATCGCCTAGCGGGATCACAGATACGCAGTATTTT
TRBV12-3/TRBV12-4	NA	TRBJ2-4	NA	CASSTPWGDKNIQYF	TGTGCCAGCAGTACCCCGTGGGGGGACAAAAACATTCAGTACTTC
TRBV6-5	NA	TRBJ2-5	NA	CASSLAGGNQETQYF	TGTGCCAGCAGTTTAGCAGGGGGGAACCAAGAGACCCAGTACTTC
TRBV28	NA	TRBJ2-7	NA	CASSLKGLAVSSYEQYF	TGTGCCAGCAGTTTAAAAGGCCTAGCCGTGAGCTCCTACGAGCAGTACTTC
TRBV11-2	TRBD2	TRBJ2-5	few	CASSLGRLGGEETQYF	TGTGCCAGCAGCTTAGGGCGACTGGGGGGGGAAGAGACCCAGTACTTC
TRBV4-1	TRBD2	TRBJ2-3	NA	CASTTRLTSLDTQYF	TGCGCCAGCACCACACGGTTGACTAGCTTAGATACGCAGTATTTT
TRBV28	NA	TRBJ2-7	few	CASSLTGPISYEQYF	TGTGCCAGCAGCCTGACAGGCCCCATCTCCTACGAGCAGTACTTC
TRBV7-6	TRBD2	TRBJ2-1	NA	CAGSLPSLTSGSFGNEQFF	TGTGCCGGCAGCTTACCGTCGTTGACTAGCGGGAGTTTCGGAAATGAGCAGTTCTTC